These 4 T cell receptor beta chains were all obtained from the same sample, sequenced in a study of control samples from healthy donors and cancer patients. Using immunoSEQ multiplex PCR, the repertoire was profiled, and TCRdb retains in-frame clones only, with some absent. Of about 86,000 clones in the sample, approximately 91% are singletons; the top ten hold less than 10%. The sample taken for sequencing was PBMCs. These receptors all stem from a woman between 50 and 59 years old with colorectal cancer.

The genes are TRBV20-1 and TRBJ2-1; no definite D call. Germline CDR1 reads DFQATT; CDR2 reads SNEGSKA (reference sequence). There are 11 residues in the CDR3. The V and J ends lost 6 bases and 6 bases respectively, with 9 bases between them. The CDR3 is CSARLANEQFF. Written as DNA, the CDR3 is TGCAGTGCCAGACTTGCCAATGAGCAGTTCTTC.

V gene TRBV7-2 combines with J gene TRBJ2-5; 7 bases are a match to TRBD2. Germline CDR1 reads SGHTA; CDR2 reads FQGNSA. The CDR3 has 14 amino acids. V shed 5 bases and J 4 bases; nucleotides not matched to a gene: 7. The CDR3 reads CASSAQRGRETQYF. The CDR3 DNA follows: TGTGCCAGCAGCGCCCAGCGGGGTCGAGAGACCCAGTACTTC.

This rearrangement joins TRBV6-2 or TRBV6-3 to TRBJ1-5; 9 bases fit TRBD1. Germline CDR1 reads MNHEY; CDR2 reads SVGEGT. The CDR3 runs to 16 residues. V was pared by 1 base and J by 0 bases, with 1 base of the junction left unmatched. CDR3 sequence: CASSYWTGDSNQPQHF. The CDR3 DNA is TGTGCCAGCAGTTACTGGACAGGGGATAGCAATCAGCCCCAGCATTTT.

The table lists this clone with a count of one. The chain employs TRBV10-2 and TRBJ2-7, with D maybe TRBD1 (5 bases). V was shortened by 6 bases and J by 6 bases, with 21 bases between the two germline ends. The CDR3 consists of 15 residues. CDR1 and CDR2 (germline): WSHSY, SAAADI. CDR3 DNA: TGCGCCAGCAGGAATCTCGACAGTTCCATAGGCGAGCAGTACGTC. Translated, it gives CASRNLDSSIGEQYV.